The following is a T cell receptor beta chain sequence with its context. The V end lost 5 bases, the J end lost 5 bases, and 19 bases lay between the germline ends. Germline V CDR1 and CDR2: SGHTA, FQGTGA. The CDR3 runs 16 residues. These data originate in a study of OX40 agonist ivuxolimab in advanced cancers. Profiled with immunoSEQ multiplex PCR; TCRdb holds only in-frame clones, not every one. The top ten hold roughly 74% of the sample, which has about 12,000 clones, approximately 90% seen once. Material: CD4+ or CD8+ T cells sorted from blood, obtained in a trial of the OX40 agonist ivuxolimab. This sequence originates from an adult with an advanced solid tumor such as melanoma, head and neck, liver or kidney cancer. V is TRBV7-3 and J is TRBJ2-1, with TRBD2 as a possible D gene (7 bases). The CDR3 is CASSDPGGGSHNEQFF. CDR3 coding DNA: TGTGCCAGCAGCGACCCCGGGGGCGGGAGCCACAATGAGCAGTTCTTC. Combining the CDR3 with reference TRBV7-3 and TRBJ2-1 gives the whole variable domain GAGVSQTPSNKVTEKGKYVELRCDPISGHTALYWYRQSLGQGPEFLIYFQGTGAADDSGLPNDRFFAVRPEGSVSTLKIQRTERGDSAVYLCASSDPGGGSHNEQFFGPGTRLTVL.